The rows below give T cell receptor beta chains drawn from one sample of a study of blood T cell repertoires in COVID-19. Sequencing was performed with immunoSEQ multiplex PCR; in TCRdb, only in-frame clones are kept and a portion is missing. Of just over 75,000 clones listed, 80% are singletons. The sequenced sample consisted of peripheral blood. The source is a man aged 55-75 years with active or convalescent COVID-19. Each CDR3 is given with its conserved first and last residue. The order of the fields is clone size, V gene, D gene, J gene, CDR3 protein, CDR3 DNA. A D gene is named only where the DNA matches it firmly. Rows may omit the clone size; those that give it use once, few, many or a size class.

>-|TRBV7-8|-|TRBJ2-1
CASSYRAGSSYNEQFF
TGTGCCAGCAGCTACCGAGCGGGTAGCTCCTACAATGAGCAGTTCTTC
>-|TRBV4-3|TRBD1|TRBJ2-6
CASSRSTGGTGANVLTF
TGCGCCAGCAGCCGATCGACAGGGGGGACTGGGGCCAACGTCCTGACTTTC
>-|TRBV30|-|TRBJ1-4
CAWIPGGMNEKLFF
TGTGCCTGGATTCCCGGCGGGATGAATGAAAAACTGTTTTTT
>once|TRBV27|TRBD1|TRBJ1-5
CASSLDRDQPQHF
TGTGCCAGCAGTTTGGACAGGGATCAGCCCCAGCATTTT
>-|TRBV7-8|TRBD1|TRBJ2-7
CASSEGQGPSYEQYF
TGTGCCAGCAGCGAGGGACAGGGACCCTCCTACGAGCAGTACTTC
>-|TRBV27|-|TRBJ1-6
CASSVDFNYNSPLHF
TGTGCCAGCAGTGTTGACTTCAACTATAATTCACCCCTCCACTTT
>-|TRBV27|-|TRBJ2-7
CASSLKVPPRQPYYEQYF
TGTGCCAGCAGTTTAAAGGTCCCCCCGAGGCAACCGTACTACGAGCAGTACTTC
>-|TRBV6-2/TRBV6-3|-|TRBJ1-1
CASSGALRTEAFF
TGTGCCAGCAGTGGGGCGCTGAGGACTGAAGCTTTCTTT
>-|TRBV9|-|TRBJ2-3
CASSEEGGTDTQYF
TGTGCCAGCAGCGAGGAGGGCGGCACAGATACGCAGTATTTT
>few|TRBV21-1|-|TRBJ2-7
CASSKATEQPYEQYF
TGTGCCAGCAGCAAAGCGACGGAACAGCCCTACGAGCAGTACTTC
>once|TRBV5-1|TRBD1|TRBJ2-1
CASSPGTARPSGINEQFF
TGCGCCAGCAGCCCTGGGACAGCTAGGCCCTCGGGGATCAATGAGCAGTTCTTC
>few|TRBV18|TRBD1|TRBJ1-1
CASSLGTGKITEAFF
TGTGCCAGCTCACTGGGGACAGGGAAGATCACTGAAGCTTTCTTT
>-|TRBV6-4|TRBD1|TRBJ2-7
CASSLLQGAREQYF
TGTGCCAGCAGTCTTCTCCAGGGGGCTCGGGAGCAGTACTTC
>-|TRBV10-3|-|TRBJ1-2
CAISESRGGYGYTF
TGTGCCATCAGTGAGTCAAGGGGGGGCTATGGCTACACCTTC
>-|TRBV5-8|-|TRBJ1-1
CASSRLQGRTEAFF
TGTGCCAGCAGCCGACTCCAGGGAAGAACTGAAGCTTTCTTT
>few|TRBV9|TRBD2|TRBJ2-3
CASSVGLAVGTQYF
TGTGCCAGCAGCGTGGGGCTAGCGGTAGGGACGCAGTATTTT
>-|TRBV11-2|-|TRBJ1-4
CASSLSRTTANEKLFF
TGTGCCAGCAGCTTAAGTCGCACGACAGCTAATGAAAAACTGTTTTTT
>-|TRBV2|-|TRBJ1-3
CASSQGPAGNTIYF
TGTGCCAGCAGTCAGGGCCCGGCCGGAAACACCATATATTTT
>-|TRBV19|-|TRBJ1-2
CASSIGQNGYTF
TGTGCCAGTAGTATCGGACAGAACGGCTACACCTTC
>-|TRBV18|-|TRBJ1-1
CASSPPEKTGPVGTEAFF
TGTGCCAGCTCACCACCTGAGAAGACAGGCCCCGTGGGCACTGAAGCTTTCTTT
>-|TRBV11-2|-|TRBJ2-5
CASSLGLETQYF
TGTGCCAGCAGCTTAGGTCTGGAGACCCAGTACTTC
>-|TRBV6-2/TRBV6-3|TRBD1|TRBJ2-7
CASSYSITFTRDRTYEQYF
TGTGCCAGCAGTTACTCGATTACTTTCACCCGGGACAGAACCTACGAGCAGTACTTC
>few|TRBV11-2|-|TRBJ2-5
CASSLLARVETQYF
TGTGCCAGCAGCTTGTTGGCTAGAGTTGAGACCCAGTACTTC
>once|TRBV6-1|TRBD1|TRBJ1-4
CASSESADRNEKLFF
TGTGCCAGCAGTGAATCTGCGGACAGGAATGAAAAACTGTTTTTT
>-|TRBV6-1|-|TRBJ1-1
CASSEPGMNTEAFF
TGTGCCAGCAGTGAACCAGGGATGAACACTGAAGCTTTCTTT
>-|TRBV10-3|-|TRBJ2-7
CAISDLQRTLYEQYF
TGTGCCATCAGTGATCTTCAGAGGACATTATACGAGCAGTACTTC
>-|TRBV21-1|-|TRBJ1-3
CASSKCTRVSTGNTIYF
TGTGCCAGCAGCAAATGCACGAGGGTAAGCACTGGAAACACCATATATTTT
>-|TRBV2|TRBD2|TRBJ2-2
CASSQRDYLNTGELFF
TGTGCCAGCTCACAAAGGGACTACCTGAACACCGGGGAGCTGTTTTTT
>-|TRBV11-2|-|TRBJ2-7
CASSLGQFGTGISGYEQYF
TGTGCCAGCAGCTTAGGCCAGTTTGGGACTGGAATCTCAGGCTACGAGCAGTACTTC
>-|TRBV5-6|TRBD1|TRBJ1-2
CASSLLQGVYGYTF
TGTGCCAGCAGCTTGCTTCAGGGGGTCTATGGCTACACCTTC
>-|TRBV5-1|TRBD2|TRBJ2-5
CASSFGGDETQYF
TGCGCCAGCAGCTTCGGGGGGGACGAGACCCAGTACTTC
>-|TRBV19|TRBD1|TRBJ2-7
CASSIDLVWTGSYEQYF
TGTGCCAGTAGTATAGATCTAGTCTGGACAGGGTCGTACGAGCAGTACTTC
>-|TRBV6-6|TRBD1|TRBJ2-7
CASIATGGSSYEQYF
TGTGCCAGCATCGCGACAGGGGGGAGCTCCTACGAGCAGTACTTC